A selection of T cell receptor beta chains follows, all from one sample in a study of blood T cell repertoires in COVID-19. Assay: immunoSEQ multiplex PCR; the TCRdb copy retains only in-frame clones and omits some. The repertoire includes 150,000 to 200,000 clones, 89% of them detected once, and 6.5% to 8.5% sits in the top ten. Sequences were obtained from peripheral blood. All receptors derive from a man between 35 and 55 years old with acute or convalescent COVID-19. CDR3s include the opening cysteine and the closing phenylalanine or tryptophan. Each record gives: V gene, J gene, D gene, clone size, CDR3 length, CDR3 DNA, CDR3 protein. A D gene is named only where the DNA matches it firmly. Some rows have no size entry. The others give once, few or many, or a class for an expanded clone.

V: TRBV5-1
J: TRBJ2-5
D: -
size: -
length: 13
DNA: TGCGCCAGCAGCGATCAGGGCCAAGAGACCCAGTACTTC
CDR3: CASSDQGQETQYF

V: TRBV18
J: TRBJ2-2
D: -
size: -
length: 16
DNA: TGTGCCAGCTCACCAAAGTGGGGGGAAAACACCGGGGAGCTGTTTTTT
CDR3: CASSPKWGENTGELFF

V: TRBV5-1
J: TRBJ1-3
D: TRBD1
size: once
length: 23
DNA: TGCGCCAGCAGCCTAACCCCGACAGGGGCCAGGGCCAAGTGGGAACGCTCTGGAAACACCATATATTTT
CDR3: CASSLTPTGARAKWERSGNTIYF

V: TRBV27
J: TRBJ1-1
D: -
size: -
length: 13
DNA: TGTGCCAGCAGTTTGGTCGGGGACACTGAAGCTTTCTTT
CDR3: CASSLVGDTEAFF

V: TRBV19
J: TRBJ2-3
D: -
size: -
length: 15
DNA: TGTGCCAGTAGTGCGGGACTCGGGGCCACAGATACGCAGTATTTT
CDR3: CASSAGLGATDTQYF

V: TRBV11-2
J: TRBJ1-4
D: TRBD1
size: once
length: 14
DNA: TGTGCCAGCAGCATAACAGGGGGCGAGGAAAAACTGTTTTTT
CDR3: CASSITGGEEKLFF

V: TRBV7-7
J: TRBJ2-5
D: -
size: -
length: 15
DNA: TGTGCTAGCAGCTTAGGGCTTTGGCAGCAAGAGACCCAGTACTTC
CDR3: CASSLGLWQQETQYF

V: TRBV18
J: TRBJ2-2
D: -
size: -
length: 15
DNA: TGTGCCAGCTCACTCGAACTAGTGAACACCGGGGAGCTGTTTTTT
CDR3: CASSLELVNTGELFF

V: TRBV6-4
J: TRBJ1-6
D: TRBD1
size: -
length: 13
DNA: TGTGCCAGCAGTTTCCAGACAGGGTCACCCCTCCACTTT
CDR3: CASSFQTGSPLHF

V: TRBV12-3/TRBV12-4
J: TRBJ1-1
D: -
size: -
length: 12
DNA: TGTGCCAGTCAAAATTCGGGCACTGAAGCTTTCTTT
CDR3: CASQNSGTEAFF

V: TRBV6-5
J: TRBJ1-5
D: TRBD1
size: -
length: 15
DNA: TGTGCCAGCAGAGGGACAGGGGGGGGAGATCAGCCCCAGCATTTT
CDR3: CASRGTGGGDQPQHF

V: TRBV7-2
J: TRBJ2-5
D: TRBD2
size: -
length: 14
DNA: TGTGCCAGCAAACCGGGGGGGCCCATAGAGACCCAGTACTTC
CDR3: CASKPGGPIETQYF

V: TRBV3-1/TRBV3-2
J: TRBJ1-1
D: -
size: once
length: 13
DNA: TGTGCCAGCAGCCCCTGGGGGGACACTGAAGCTTTCTTT
CDR3: CASSPWGDTEAFF

V: TRBV7-9
J: TRBJ1-6
D: -
size: -
length: 14
DNA: TGTGCCAGCAGCTTAACCGGGGGAACCTCTCCCCTCCACTTT
CDR3: CASSLTGGTSPLHF

V: TRBV11-2
J: TRBJ2-1
D: -
size: -
length: 17
DNA: TGTGCCAGCAGCTTAGCCCCTCTAGCCCCTCTTTACAATGAGCAGTTCTTC
CDR3: CASSLAPLAPLYNEQFF

V: TRBV11-3
J: TRBJ2-7
D: -
size: -
length: 14
DNA: TGTGCCAGCAGCTTCGGGAGCTTGGGCTACGAGCAGTACTTC
CDR3: CASSFGSLGYEQYF

V: TRBV6-6
J: TRBJ2-3
D: TRBD2
size: -
length: 13
DNA: TGTGCCGGCAGCGGGAGTAGCACAGATACGCAGTATTTT
CDR3: CAGSGSSTDTQYF

V: TRBV3-1/TRBV3-2
J: TRBJ2-5
D: -
size: -
length: 16
DNA: TGTGCCAGCAGCCGCCCGGGGGGCCTGATCCAAGAGACCCAGTACTTC
CDR3: CASSRPGGLIQETQYF

V: TRBV19
J: TRBJ2-7
D: TRBD1
size: -
length: 16
DNA: TGTGCCAGTAGTCCTGACAGGGGGGACGGGAGGAGCGAGCAGTACTTC
CDR3: CASSPDRGDGRSEQYF

V: TRBV3-1/TRBV3-2
J: TRBJ1-1
D: -
size: -
length: 12
DNA: TGTGCCAGCAGCCAACTTCCCGCTGAAGCTTTCTTT
CDR3: CASSQLPAEAFF

V: TRBV30
J: TRBJ1-3
D: -
size: once
length: 14
DNA: TGTGCCTGGGACGAACAGGGTACTGGAAACACCATATATTTT
CDR3: CAWDEQGTGNTIYF

V: TRBV18
J: TRBJ2-7
D: -
size: few
length: 15
DNA: TGTGCCAGCTCACCACAATCCAAGAGAACCTACGAGCAGTACTTC
CDR3: CASSPQSKRTYEQYF

V: TRBV7-2
J: TRBJ2-7
D: -
size: -
length: 16
DNA: TGTGCCAGCAGATTCGGAACGGGGAGACAGGTCTACGAGCAGTACTTC
CDR3: CASRFGTGRQVYEQYF

V: TRBV7-2
J: TRBJ2-5
D: -
size: -
length: 13
DNA: TGTGCCAGCAGCTTCGACAGAAAAGAGACCCAGTACTTC
CDR3: CASSFDRKETQYF

V: TRBV6-5
J: TRBJ1-1
D: TRBD1
size: few
length: 14
DNA: TGTGCCAGCAGTTACGACAGGGGGAGGACTGAAGCTTTCTTT
CDR3: CASSYDRGRTEAFF

V: TRBV4-3
J: TRBJ2-5
D: TRBD2
size: -
length: 15
DNA: TGCGCCAGCAGCCAAATGCGGGGGGCCCAAGAGACCCAGTACTTC
CDR3: CASSQMRGAQETQYF

V: TRBV25-1
J: TRBJ1-3
D: -
size: many
length: 14
DNA: TGTGCCAGCAGTGAGGAGAGCTCTGGAAACACCATATATTTT
CDR3: CASSEESSGNTIYF

V: TRBV27
J: TRBJ2-7
D: TRBD1
size: -
length: 15
DNA: TGTGCCAGCATGGGGTCCGGACAGGGGGACGACGAGCAGTACTTC
CDR3: CASMGSGQGDDEQYF

V: TRBV21-1
J: TRBJ2-2
D: -
size: -
length: 15
DNA: TGTGCCAGCAGCAAAAGGACTAGCAACACCGGGGAGCTGTTTTTT
CDR3: CASSKRTSNTGELFF

V: TRBV19
J: TRBJ1-6
D: TRBD1
size: -
length: 15
DNA: TGTGCCAGTACCCCGAGACAGGGGCGGAATTCACCCCTCCACTTT
CDR3: CASTPRQGRNSPLHF

V: TRBV28
J: TRBJ2-1
D: -
size: -
length: 13
DNA: TGTGCCACCAGGGGGTCGGGGGGTTATGAGCAGTTCTTC
CDR3: CATRGSGGYEQFF

V: TRBV9
J: TRBJ2-3
D: -
size: -
length: 13
DNA: TGTGCCAGCCGGGACTCCCGCACAGATACGCAGTATTTT
CDR3: CASRDSRTDTQYF

V: TRBV9
J: TRBJ2-7
D: TRBD2
size: -
length: 14
DNA: TGTGCCAGCAGCGTTAGCGGGTACTCCTACGAGCAGTACTTC
CDR3: CASSVSGYSYEQYF

V: TRBV7-2
J: TRBJ2-1
D: TRBD1
size: -
length: 13
DNA: TGTGCCAGCAGCTTAGTAGGGACAGGTGAGCAGTTCTTC
CDR3: CASSLVGTGEQFF

V: TRBV7-2
J: TRBJ2-7
D: -
size: -
length: 14
DNA: TGTGCCAGCAGCTCGGGACTGCTTTACTACGAGCAGTACTTC
CDR3: CASSSGLLYYEQYF

V: TRBV7-2
J: TRBJ1-3
D: -
size: -
length: 17
DNA: TGTGCCAGCAGCCCCTCGCCCCCAGGGTTGTGGGGAAACACCATATATTTT
CDR3: CASSPSPPGLWGNTIYF

V: TRBV5-1
J: TRBJ2-1
D: -
size: -
length: 12
DNA: TGCGCCAGCAGCTTGGTATACAATGAGCAGTTCTTC
CDR3: CASSLVYNEQFF